Below, 24 T cell receptor beta chains from the same sample are listed, as sequenced in a study of T-cell reconstitution after alpha-beta-depleted transplantation in children. As it was prepared, the TCRbeta library received unique molecular identifiers. MiXCR, run by TCRdb on the PCR reads, gives a single entry per CDR3 protein. The data hold about 110,000 distinct CDR3 sequences, with about 9.4% observed a single time. Sequences were derived from PBMCs from the stem cell graft donor, sampled from the stem cell graft. These receptors were collected from a human donor who donated a stem cell graft to a child with acute lymphoblastic leukemia.

This clonotype has a count of ten or more. The J gene is TRBJ1-5, the V gene TRBV28; D is uncertain. V lost 1 base, J lost 2 bases, and 12 bases lay in between. Germline assignment: CDR1 MDHEN and CDR2 SYDVKM. The CDR3 is 16 residues long. CDR3 region: CASSLSGLGGNQPQHF. The CDR3 DNA reads TGTGCCAGCAGTTTATCCGGGCTCGGGGGCAATCAGCCCCAGCATTTT.

The chain carries TRBV4-3 and TRBJ1-1, with TRBD1 identical over 8 bases. The ends lost 3 bases at V and 0 bases at J; junction bases unmatched: 6. Germline CDR1 LGHNA, CDR2 YSLEER. CDR3 length: 16 residues. Here the CDR3 reads CASSHGQGDVNTEAFF. In DNA, the CDR3 is TGCGCCAGCAGCCACGGACAGGGCGATGTGAACACTGAAGCTTTCTTT.

This clonotype was detected ten times or more. The chain combines TRBV9 with TRBJ2-7; D is ambiguous. V was cut by 4 bases and J by 4 bases, with 18 bases left in between. The CDR3 has 15 residues. Germline CDR1 SGDLS, CDR2 YYNGEE. The CDR3 is CASSIRTEGPYEQYF. Here the CDR3 DNA reads TGTGCCAGCAGCATTAGGACGGAAGGACCGTACGAGCAGTACTTC.

In this sample, this clonotype turned up many times. The chain carries TRBV5-1 and TRBJ1-1; 8 nucleotides align to TRBD1. The CDR3 is 15 amino acids. J lost 6 bases, V lost 0 bases, and 7 bases had no gene match. Germline values: CDR1 SGHRS, CDR2 YFSETQ. In DNA, the CDR3 is TGCGCCAGCAGCTTGGGGGGCAGGGGGCTTGCTGAAGCTTTCTTT. Amino acid sequence: CASSLGGRGLAEAFF. Variable domain in full (rest from reference TRBV5-1 and TRBJ1-1): KAGVTQTPRYLIKTRGQQVTLSCSPISGHRSVSWYQQTPGQGLQFLFEYFSETQRNKGNFPGRFSGRQFSNSRSEMNVSTLELGDSALYLCASSLGGRGLAEAFFGQGTRLTVV.

The sample holds many counts of this clonotype. This rearrangement joins TRBV7-2 to TRBJ1-5; D is ambiguous. This CDR3 comprises 13 residues. Trimming left V 1 base short and J 3 bases short, with 4 bases between. From germline, CDR1 is SGHTA and CDR2 FQGNSA. The CDR3 is CASSLVDNQPQHF. CDR3 sequence (DNA): TGTGCCAGCAGCTTAGTGGACAATCAGCCCCAGCATTTT.

Regarding this clonotype: A much larger clone is a single base away; this may be a read error. The gene calls are TRBV27 and TRBJ2-1, with D possibly matching TRBD2 (5 bases). The germline V gene encodes CDR1 MNHEY and CDR2 SMNVEV (reference sequence). The CDR3 contains 15 residues. V was clipped by 10 bases and J by 4 bases, with 20 bases between them. The CDR3 sequence is CATYQRCRFYNEQFF. In nucleotides, the CDR3 is TGTGCCACCTACCAGCGGTGCCGTTTTTACAATGAGCAGTTCTTC.

This clonotype showed up many times. The rearrangement links TRBV5-1 to TRBJ2-7; D ambiguous. The CDR3 length is 12 residues. Trimming removed 4 bases from V and 3 bases from J, with 8 bases in between. The germline V gene encodes CDR1 SGHRS and CDR2 YFSETQ. CDR3 coding DNA: TGCGCCAGCAGCCTAGACCTCTACGAGCAGTACTTC. It yields the protein CASSLDLYEQYF.

This clonotype was picked up many times. V gene TRBV20-1 combines with J gene TRBJ1-1, with 7 bases fitting TRBD1. This CDR3 has 15 amino acids. V trimming: 3 bases; J trimming: 3 bases; junction bases outside the gene matches: 10. Germline CDR1 and CDR2: DFQATT and SNEGSKA (reference sequence). The chain's CDR3 is CSARGEAGGYTEAFF. The CDR3 bases are TGCAGTGCTAGGGGTGAGGCAGGGGGGTACACTGAAGCTTTCTTT.

This clonotype was found many times. The chain combines TRBV5-1 with TRBJ1-1; 9 bases align to TRBD1. This CDR3 is built from 14 residues. V trimming: 7 bases; J trimming: 1 base; junction bases outside the gene matches: 5. Germline values: CDR1 SGHRS, CDR2 YFSETQ. The CDR3 DNA reads as TGCGCCAGCCTACAGGGGGCCGGGAACACTGAAGCTTTCTTT. Translated, it gives CASLQGAGNTEAFF. The full variable domain, in which reference TRBV5-1 and TRBJ1-1 provide the parts outside the CDR3, is KAGVTQTPRYLIKTRGQQVTLSCSPISGHRSVSWYQQTPGQGLQFLFEYFSETQRNKGNFPGRFSGRQFSNSRSEMNVSTLELGDSALYLCASLQGAGNTEAFFGQGTRLTVV.

The table lists this clonotype with many counts. V usage is TRBV25-1 and J usage is TRBJ2-2, with unresolved D. The CDR3 covers 13 residues. From germline, CDR1 is MGHDK and CDR2 SYGVNS. V lost 3 bases and J 1 base, leaving 3 bases between the germline ends. The DNA of the CDR3 is TGTGCCAGCAGTGAGCAGAACACCGGGGAGCTGTTTTTT. Protein: CASSEQNTGELFF. The full variable domain, completed using reference TRBV25-1 and TRBJ2-2, is EADIYQTPRYLVIGTGKKITLECSQTMGHDKMYWYQQDPGMELHLIHYSYGVNSTEKGDLSSESTVSRIRTEHFPLTLESARPSHTSQYLCASSEQNTGELFFGEGSRLTVL.

In its sample, this clonotype was seen many times. The V and J genes are TRBV7-6 and TRBJ2-5; D is uncertain. In germline, CDR1 is SGHVS, CDR2 FNYEAQ. The CDR3 extends over 18 amino acids. V shed 4 bases and J shed 2 bases, with 23 bases lying between them. The CDR3 protein is CASSYPKDESNPQETQYF. In DNA form, the CDR3 reads TGTGCCAGCAGCTACCCCAAGGACGAGTCCAACCCTCAAGAGACCCAGTACTTC. Based on the CDR3 plus reference TRBV7-6 and TRBJ2-5, the full variable domain is GAGVSQSPRYKVTKRGQDVALRCDPISGHVSLYWYRQALGQGPEFLTYFNYEAQQDKSGLPNDRFSAERPEGSISTLTIQRTEQRDSAMYRCASSYPKDESNPQETQYFGPGTRLLVL.

With regard to this clonotype: A single base separates this from a much larger clone, so it may be a read error. This chain links TRBV7-8 with TRBJ2-1; 13 nucleotides match TRBD2. The germline gives CDR1 SGHVS, CDR2 FQNEAQ. V shed 2 bases and J 12 bases; nucleotides not matched to a gene: 10. This CDR3 comprises 16 residues. The CDR3 DNA reads TGTGCCAGCAGCTTACGGACTAGCGGGAGTCGGGATGGGCAGTTCTTC. It codes for CASSLRTSGSRDGQFF.

This chain joins TRBV28 and TRBJ2-6; 7 nucleotides match TRBD1. Per the germline V gene, CDR1 is MDHEN and CDR2 is SYDVKM. The length of the CDR3 is 15 residues. V lost 6 bases, J lost 4 bases, and 6 bases stayed unmatched. This CDR3 is CASRGQPTGANVLTF. CDR3 coding DNA: TGTGCCAGCAGGGGACAGCCTACAGGGGCCAACGTCCTGACTTTC.

This clonotype has at least ten counts. The genes are TRBV11-2 and TRBJ2-2, with D possibly called TRBD1 or TRBD2 (5 bases each). V was pared by 10 bases and J by 2 bases, with 11 bases between. Germline V gene data show CDR1 as SGHAT and CDR2 as FQNNGV. This CDR3 comprises 13 residues. In nucleotides, the CDR3 is TGTGCCACAGGGCGGGTTAACACCGGGGAGCTGTTTTTT. Translated: CATGRVNTGELFF.

This clonotype was observed many times. CDR3 region: CASSPGLAGARTDTQYF. The CDR3 DNA follows: TGTGCCAGCAGCCCCGGACTAGCGGGGGCACGCACAGATACGCAGTATTTT. The rearrangement uses TRBV7-9 and TRBJ2-3; 13 bases are a match to TRBD2. Looked up from germline, CDR1 is SEHNR and CDR2 is FQNEAQ (reference sequence). J gave up 1 base and V 5 bases, and 6 bases lay outside the gene matches. The CDR3 extends over 17 amino acids.

This clonotype appeared many times. The CDR3, as DNA: TGTGCCAGCAGTTCCCCGGGACAGGGGGCCTTTGGCTACACCTTC. Translating gives CASSSPGQGAFGYTF. This chain connects TRBV27 to TRBJ1-2, with 12 bases matching TRBD1. The CDR3 is 15 amino acids. The trim removed 4 bases at V and 7 bases at J, leaving 7 bases unmatched. CDR1 and CDR2 (germline): MNHEY, SMNVEV (reference sequence).

At least ten counts were recorded for this clonotype. The chain uses TRBV5-1 and TRBJ2-5; TRBD1 aligns across 7 bases. Trimming took 0 bases from V and 4 from J; bases not matched to a gene: 9. Per the germline V gene, CDR1 is SGHRS and CDR2 is YFSETQ. The CDR3 runs to 16 residues. CDR3 sequence (DNA): TGCGCCAGCAGCTTGGCCCCACAGGGGCTGGGAGAGACCCAGTACTTC. The encoded protein is CASSLAPQGLGETQYF.

This clonotype has a count of ten or more. This chain joins TRBV20-1 and TRBJ1-1; no clear D gene. CDR1 and CDR2 from the germline V gene are DFQATT and SNEGSKA (reference sequence). This CDR3 contains 14 residues. V was cut by 3 bases and J by 8 bases, with 19 bases left in between. This CDR3 is CSARRGPVEVEAFF. The CDR3 nucleotides read TGCAGTGCTAGGAGAGGACCGGTCGAAGTGGAAGCTTTCTTT.

The table lists this clonotype with many counts. The rearrangement uses TRBV27 and TRBJ1-2; tentatively, D is TRBD1 (6 bases). The CDR3 is 16 amino acids. Germline CDR1 MNHEY, CDR2 SMNVEV (reference sequence). Trimming removed 4 bases from V and 2 bases from J, with 17 bases in between. The CDR3 here is CASSSNLGGANYGYTF. In DNA form, the CDR3 reads TGTGCCAGCAGTTCTAACCTCGGGGGCGCGAACTATGGCTACACCTTC.

At least ten counts were recorded for this clonotype. The genes are TRBV20-1 and TRBJ2-3, with 12 nucleotides matching TRBD2. With V trimmed by 6 bases and J by 7 bases, 14 bases remained unmatched. The germline CDR1 and CDR2 sequences are DFQATT and SNEGSKA (reference sequence). The CDR3 length is 16 residues. This CDR3 is CSALQAGTSGWYTQYF. The CDR3 bases are TGCAGTGCACTCCAGGCCGGGACTAGCGGGTGGTATACGCAGTATTTT.

In this sample, this clonotype turned up many times. The chain is built from TRBV29-1 and TRBJ2-7; maybe TRBD2 (6 bases). V gave up 0 bases and J gave up 3 bases, with 15 bases separating them. The CDR3 has 15 amino acids. Per germline, CDR1 SQVTM and CDR2 ANQGSEA. CDR3 in amino acids: CSVEDRRGAGYEQYF. CDR3 in DNA: TGCAGCGTTGAAGATCGGAGGGGCGCCGGCTACGAGCAGTACTTC.

This clonotype was seen ten or more times. The V gene is TRBV7-9, the J gene TRBJ1-2, with D possibly matching TRBD1 (5 bases). CDR1 is SEHNR and CDR2 is FQNEAQ in the germline V gene (reference sequence). The length of the CDR3 is 14 residues. V was cut by 2 bases and J by 1 base, with 8 bases left in between. The CDR3 loop is CASSLSTDNYGYTF. CDR3 bases: TGTGCCAGCAGCTTATCGACAGATAACTATGGCTACACCTTC. The variable domain in full, with the rest retrieved from reference TRBV7-9 and TRBJ1-2, is DTGVSQNPRHKITKRGQNVTFRCDPISEHNRLYWYRQTLGQGPEFLTYFQNEAQLEKSRLLSDRFSAERPKGSFSTLEIQRTEQGDSAMYLCASSLSTDNYGYTFGSGTRLTVV.

In this sample, this clonotype turned up many times. This chain's CDR3 is CSVEGAGGSPDTQYF. CDR3 sequence (DNA): TGCAGCGTTGAAGGGGCGGGAGGGAGCCCAGATACGCAGTATTTT. The chain links TRBV29-1 to TRBJ2-3; TRBD2 matches at 9 bases. The CDR3 extends over 15 amino acids. Germline loops: CDR1 SQVTM, CDR2 ANQGSEA. The trim removed 1 base at V and 4 bases at J, leaving 6 bases unmatched.

This clonotype has ten or more counts. V usage is TRBV4-3 and J usage is TRBJ2-1, with TRBD2 matching over 11 bases. CDR3 length equals 16 residues. Germline V gene sequence: CDR1 LGHNA, CDR2 YSLEER. V trimming: 3 bases; J trimming: 5 bases; junction bases outside the gene matches: 6. This CDR3 is CASSQAGLAGHNEQFF. For the CDR3, the DNA is TGCGCCAGCAGCCAGGCTGGACTAGCGGGCCACAATGAGCAGTTCTTC.